The 14 T cell receptor beta chains presented below share a single source sample, sequenced in a study of human T cells and chemical hapten exposure. The sample's time point: pre-sensitization, week 0. Treatment defined: therapeutic diphenylcyclopropenone sensitization with weekly scalp DPC. TCRdb re-analysed the RACE reads in MiXCR, keeping a single row per CDR3 protein. The sample carries 350,000 to 400,000 distinct CDR3 sequences, approximately 5.1% recorded once. The sequencing here drew on whole blood, taken in connection with sensitization to the hapten diphenylcyclopropenone (DPC). These receptor sequences come from a woman aged 45-59 years with alopecia areata. Some clones in this sample may be carry-over from other donors' samples.

In the case of this clonotype: This could be a read error, since a much larger clone is one nucleotide away. The gene calls are TRBV6-2 or TRBV6-3 and TRBJ1-1; the D gene is possibly TRBD1 (5 bases). This CDR3 is built from 13 residues. The germline V gene has CDR1 MNHEY and CDR2 SVGEGT. The CDR3 sequence is CASGRDAPTEDFF. CDR3 DNA sequence: TGTGCCAGCGGACGGGACGCTCCTACTGAAGATTTCTTT.

This clonotype was observed at least ten times. The chain recombines TRBV20-1 with TRBJ2-3; D call uncertain. Per germline, CDR1 DFQATT and CDR2 SNEGSKA (reference sequence). This CDR3 has 13 residues. Trimming cost V 0 bases and J 0 bases, with 4 bases left between them. DNA for the CDR3: TGCAGTGCTAGAGACGTAAGCACAGATACGCAGTATTTT. This encodes CSARDVSTDTQYF.

This clonotype was detected many times. The rearrangement links TRBV7-8 to TRBJ2-4; D is possibly TRBD1 (6 bases). Trimming removed 5 bases at V and 8 bases at J, with 22 bases between. The CDR3 runs 16 residues. Germline loops: CDR1 SGHVS, CDR2 FQNEAQ. CDR3 in DNA: TGTGCCAGCAGCCCATCGACGAGGGGGAGTATGGACATTCAGTACTTC. Translating it yields CASSPSTRGSMDIQYF.

This clonotype has at least ten counts. The chain is built from TRBV5-1 and TRBJ2-1; no clear D. Germline CDR1 SGHRS, CDR2 YFSETQ. The CDR3 is made up of 14 amino acids. Between the trimmed V and J ends, which lost 9 bases and 0 bases, there was a span of 13 bases. DNA of the CDR3: TGCGCCACCCAGCCTGACTTCTCCTACAATGAGCAGTTCTTC. It translates to CATQPDFSYNEQFF.

This clonotype was counted a few times. This rearrangement joins TRBV29-1 to TRBJ2-7; no firm D call. Germline-derived CDR1 and CDR2 are SQVTM and ANQGSEA. V was cut by 6 bases and J by 7 bases, with 19 bases left in between. The CDR3 contains 13 residues. The DNA for the CDR3 is TGCAGCGTCGGGTATGGCTCATTGGGGGAGCAGTACTTC. Residues: CSVGYGSLGEQYF.

V and J are TRBV5-1 and TRBJ1-2; D remains unclear. V was trimmed by 5 bases and J by 3 bases, leaving 5 bases between them. The CDR3 length is 11 residues. The germline gives CDR1 SGHRS, CDR2 YFSETQ. The CDR3 reads CASSADYGYTF. In DNA, the CDR3 is TGCGCCAGCAGTGCCGACTATGGCTACACCTTC.

This clonotype was counted many times. The gene calls are TRBV28 and TRBJ1-1, with D unresolved. CDR3 length: 13 amino acids. Trimming took 4 bases from V and 4 from J, leaving 10 bases between them. Germline CDR1 reads MDHEN; CDR2 reads SYDVKM. The DNA of the CDR3 is TGTGCCAGCAGTTGGCCAGGAACCACTGAAGCTTTCTTT. Translated, it gives CASSWPGTTEAFF.

The chain uses TRBV7-9 and TRBJ1-5; D not resolved. The CDR3 has 14 amino acids. Germline V gives CDR1 SEHNR, CDR2 FQNEAQ (reference sequence). The germline V and J ends were trimmed by 4 bases and 7 bases, with 14 bases remaining between them. The CDR3 nucleotides read TGTGCCAGCAGCTCTGACGGGCCCGGGCAGCCCCAGCATTTT. It codes for CASSSDGPGQPQHF. The complete variable domain, with remaining parts taken from reference TRBV7-9 and TRBJ1-5, reads DTGVSQNPRHKITKRGQNVTFRCDPISEHNRLYWYRQTLGQGPEFLTYFQNEAQLEKSRLLSDRFSAERPKGSFSTLEIQRTEQGDSAMYLCASSSDGPGQPQHFGDGTRLSIL.

This clonotype has just a few counts. The chain combines TRBV4-2 with TRBJ2-3; 8 positions agree with TRBD1. Per germline, CDR1 LGHNA and CDR2 YNFKEQ. The length of the CDR3 is 16 residues. V gave up 2 bases and J gave up 4 bases; unmatched junction bases: 8. This CDR3 is CASSQPTGDEADTQYF. DNA for the CDR3: TGTGCCAGCAGCCAACCGACAGGGGACGAGGCAGATACGCAGTATTTT.

The chain carries TRBV3-1 and TRBJ2-5; 11 bases align to TRBD2. The V gene's germline CDR1 is LGHDT and CDR2 YNNKEL (reference sequence). The CDR3 totals 17 residues. V lost 4 bases, J lost 2 bases, and 9 bases stayed unmatched. CDR3 amino acids: CASSPPLTSGNQETQYF. The CDR3 DNA reads TGTGCCAGCAGCCCTCCCCTGACTAGCGGGAATCAAGAGACCCAGTACTTC.

This clonotype was counted between two and nine times. The junction does not match germline at one end; this may be a read error. The V call is TRBV9, the J call TRBJ2-1, with D possibly called TRBD1 or TRBD2 (5 bases each). Germline CDR1 and CDR2: SGDLS and YYNGEE. The CDR3 is made up of 15 amino acids. CDR3 sequence reads: CASSASGAHFDERFF. The CDR3 DNA sequence: TGTGCCAGCAGCGCGTCCGGGGCACACTTTGACGAGCGGTTCTTC.

The chain has TRBV7-2 and TRBJ2-4; no reliable D call. The CDR3 extends over 15 amino acids. Trimming shortened V by 5 bases and J by 6 bases, and 17 bases separated the two germline ends. The germline gives CDR1 SGHTA, CDR2 FQGNSA. The CDR3 reads CASSPLPVYVNIQYF. The CDR3 DNA is TGTGCCAGCAGCCCCCTCCCGGTGTATGTAAACATTCAGTACTTC. Full variable domain (outside the CDR3, taken from reference TRBV7-2 and TRBJ2-4): GAGVSQSPSNKVTEKGKDVELRCDPISGHTALYWYRQSLGQGLEFLIYFQGNSAPDKSGLPSDRFSAERTGGSVSTLTIQRTQQEDSAVYLCASSPLPVYVNIQYFGAGTRLSVL.

The sample holds many counts of this clonotype. This chain uses TRBV7-2 with TRBJ1-1, with D uncertain. Trimming stripped 1 base from V and 5 bases from J, with 11 bases between. The CDR3 contains 14 residues. Per germline, CDR1 SGHTA and CDR2 FQGNSA. CDR3 region: CASSLVVGGTEAFF. In DNA, the CDR3 is TGTGCCAGCAGCTTAGTCGTAGGAGGGACTGAAGCTTTCTTT. Full variable domain (missing parts from reference TRBV7-2 and TRBJ1-1): GAGVSQSPSNKVTEKGKDVELRCDPISGHTALYWYRQSLGQGLEFLIYFQGNSAPDKSGLPSDRFSAERTGGSVSTLTIQRTQQEDSAVYLCASSLVVGGTEAFFGQGTRLTVV.

Worth noting for this clonotype: A much larger clone differs by one base, so this may be a read error. The rearrangement joins TRBV29-1 to TRBJ2-1, with D possibly TRBD1 on 6 matching bases. This CDR3 is built from 11 residues. Germline V gives CDR1 SQVTM, CDR2 ANQGSEA. CDR3: CSARQGNEQLF. CDR3 in DNA: TGCAGCGCCCGCCAGGGGAATGAGCAGTTATTC.